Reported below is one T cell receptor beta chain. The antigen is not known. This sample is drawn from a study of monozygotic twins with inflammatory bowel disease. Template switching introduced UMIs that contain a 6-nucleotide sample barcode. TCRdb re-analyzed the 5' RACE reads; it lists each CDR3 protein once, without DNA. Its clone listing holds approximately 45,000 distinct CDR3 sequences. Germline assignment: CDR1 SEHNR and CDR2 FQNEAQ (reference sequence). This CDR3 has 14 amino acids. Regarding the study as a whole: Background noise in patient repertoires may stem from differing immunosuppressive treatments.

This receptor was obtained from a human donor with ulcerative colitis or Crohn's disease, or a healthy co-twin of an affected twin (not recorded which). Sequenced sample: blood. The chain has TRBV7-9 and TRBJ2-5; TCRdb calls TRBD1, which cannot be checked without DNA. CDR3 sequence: CATRRKGPQETQYF.